This T cell receptor beta chain was identified during a study of patients and donors after allogeneic stem cell transplantation. TCRdb re-called the RT-PCR reads through MiXCR, storing one row per CDR3 protein. There are 920,000 or so distinct CDR3 sequences in the sample; approximately 18% occur only once, and roughly 6% lies in the top ten. Germline V CDR1 and CDR2: KGHSH, LQKENI. The CDR3 has 15 residues. Trimming stripped 4 bases from V and 4 bases from J, with 14 bases between. The sequence came from a human donor who was either an allogeneic HSCT recipient or a stem cell or donor lymphocyte infusion donor (not recorded which). It is not recorded whose cells these are; they may come from a transplant donor. The specimen was blood, either unsorted or a sorted T cell fraction (not recorded which). V gene TRBV18 combines with J gene TRBJ2-1; D possibly corresponds to TRBD1 (6 bases). CDR3 sequence (DNA): TGTGCCAGCTCACGGTCGAACAGGGAGTACAATGAGCAGTTCTTC. It encodes CASSRSNREYNEQFF. The full variable domain, completed using reference TRBV18 and TRBJ2-1, is NAGVMQNPRHLVRRRGQEARLRCSPMKGHSHVYWYRQLPEEGLKFMVYLQKENIIDESGMPKERFSAEFPKEGPSILRIQQVVRGDSAAYFCASSRSNREYNEQFFGPGTRLTVL.